The 14 T cell receptor beta chains presented below share a single source sample, sequenced in a study of radiation and T cells in renal cell carcinoma. Some clones are missing from TCRdb's copy, which holds only in-frame ones; the method was immunoSEQ multiplex PCR. The sample contains 150,000 or so clones, roughly 87% of which appear only once. Noted time point: blood 2 weeks post-SBRT. This sample's treatment: 15 Gy SBRT to primary tumor, nephrectomy 4 weeks later. Material: blood, obtained from a patient whose treatment included radiotherapy and nephrectomy. Source of these receptors: a woman aged 45-65 years with renal cell carcinoma.

The chain has TRBV2 and TRBJ1-5; 10 nucleotides align to TRBD1. Per germline, CDR1 SNHLY and CDR2 FYNNEI. The CDR3 is made up of 15 amino acids. V gave up 3 bases and J gave up 5 bases; unmatched junction bases: 4. The CDR3 sequence is CASSDVDRGYQPQHF. The CDR3 DNA follows: TGTGCCAGCAGTGACGTGGACAGGGGGTATCAGCCCCAGCATTTT.

The chain combines TRBV14 with TRBJ1-2; perhaps TRBD1 as D (5 bases). V lost 1 base and J lost 4, with 13 bases in between. This CDR3 contains 15 residues. Germline V gene data show CDR1 as SGHDN and CDR2 as FVKESK. This CDR3 reads CASSQAGTGVYGYTF. In nucleotides, the CDR3 is TGTGCCAGCAGCCAAGCCGGGACGGGAGTCTATGGCTACACCTTC.

The V gene is TRBV29-1, the J gene TRBJ1-2, with D unresolved. V shed 1 base and J shed 7 bases, with 16 bases lying between them. CDR1 and CDR2 from the germline V gene are SQVTM and ANQGSEA. The CDR3 consists of 14 residues. This CDR3 reads CSVEAQPTSGGYTF. Here the CDR3 DNA reads TGCAGCGTTGAAGCACAACCCACCTCCGGTGGCTACACCTTC.

The chain couples TRBV18 to TRBJ2-7; D is perhaps TRBD1 (5 bases). With 1 base removed from V and 4 bases from J, the gap between germline ends came to 8 bases. Germline assignment: CDR1 KGHSH and CDR2 LQKENI. The CDR3 has 13 residues. The CDR3 region is CASSPQAGYEQYF. The CDR3 coding sequence is TGTGCCAGCTCACCACAAGCAGGGTACGAGCAGTACTTC.

Only a few counts were recorded for this clone. V and J are TRBV5-1 and TRBJ2-5, with D perhaps being TRBD1 or TRBD2 (6 bases each). The germline V and J ends were trimmed by 4 bases and 5 bases, with 9 bases remaining between them. In germline, CDR1 is SGHRS, CDR2 YFSETQ. This CDR3 region has 12 residues. The CDR3 coding sequence is TGCGCCAGCAGCCCGGGGGCGGAGACCCAGTACTTC. Translation gives CASSPGAETQYF.

The chain combines TRBV5-5 with TRBJ1-4; no definite D call. The CDR3 sequence is 14 residues long. Trimming left V 0 bases short and J 0 bases short, with 3 bases between. Germline CDR1 and CDR2: SGHKS and YYEKEE (reference sequence). The CDR3 here is CASSLGATNEKLFF. For the CDR3, the DNA is TGTGCCAGCAGCTTGGGTGCAACTAATGAAAAACTGTTTTTT.

V usage is TRBV2 and J usage is TRBJ2-1; TRBD1 matches at 7 bases. V was clipped by 6 bases and J by 4 bases; unmatched bases: 12. CDR1 is SNHLY, CDR2 FYNNEI, per germline. There are 16 residues in the CDR3. The CDR3 sequence: CASSPIQWDSYNEQFF. The CDR3 DNA follows: TGTGCCAGCAGCCCAATACAATGGGACAGTTACAATGAGCAGTTCTTC.

This clone was recorded only once. The gene calls are TRBV6-5 and TRBJ1-5; no clear D gene. Germline CDR1 and CDR2: MNHEY and SVGAGI. The ends were cut back, 8 bases at V and 2 bases at J, with 7 bases in the middle. This CDR3 has 12 residues. This CDR3 is CASSNGNQPQHF. CDR3 nucleotide sequence: TGTGCCAGCTCAAACGGCAATCAGCCCCAGCATTTT.

This clone was seen a few times. This rearrangement joins TRBV5-1 to TRBJ2-4; 11 nucleotides line up with TRBD2. Losses at the gene ends were 4 bases for V and 3 bases for J; bases not matched to a gene: 6. The germline V gene has CDR1 SGHRS and CDR2 YFSETQ. The CDR3 contains 16 residues. The CDR3 protein is CASSPLAGGGKNIQYF. The CDR3 nucleotides read TGCGCCAGCAGCCCCCTAGCGGGGGGAGGCAAAAACATTCAGTACTTC.

The genes are TRBV6-5 and TRBJ1-6; 9 bases are a match to TRBD1. V trimming: 4 bases; J trimming: 10 bases; junction bases outside the gene matches: 8. CDR1 MNHEY and CDR2 SVGAGI come from the germline V gene. The CDR3 has 15 amino acids. CDR3 region: CASSSPGQGKSPLHF. Written as DNA, the CDR3 is TGTGCCAGCAGTTCTCCGGGACAGGGTAAATCACCCCTCCACTTT.

The rearrangement joins TRBV7-6 to TRBJ2-5; 10 bases align to TRBD2. V shed 3 bases, J shed 5 bases, and the junction held 6 bases outside the gene matches. The CDR3 totals 15 residues. Germline CDR1 and CDR2: SGHVS and FNYEAQ. The CDR3 DNA follows: TGTGCCAGCAGCTTGCTAGCGGGGGCTTGGGAGACCCAGTACTTC. As protein: CASSLLAGAWETQYF.

The chain links TRBV5-1 to TRBJ2-1; D perhaps matches TRBD2 (5 bases). From germline, CDR1 is SGHRS and CDR2 YFSETQ. V was shortened by 4 bases and J by 8 bases, with 13 bases between the two germline ends. This CDR3 spans 13 amino acids. CDR3 in amino acids: CASSTGPGDEQFF. As DNA, the CDR3 is TGCGCCAGCAGCACCGGGCCCGGGGATGAGCAGTTCTTC. Supplemented by reference TRBV5-1 and TRBJ2-1, the full variable domain reads KAGVTQTPRYLIKTRGQQVTLSCSPISGHRSVSWYQQTPGQGLQFLFEYFSETQRNKGNFPGRFSGRQFSNSRSEMNVSTLELGDSALYLCASSTGPGDEQFFGPGTRLTVL.

The chain joins TRBV29-1 to TRBJ1-2, with no clear D. CDR1 is SQVTM and CDR2 is ANQGSEA in the germline V gene. V lost 0 bases to trimming and J lost 2 bases, with 10 bases between them. CDR3 length: 14 amino acids. CDR3 loop: CSVEDQPPNYGYTF. In nucleotides, the CDR3 is TGCAGCGTTGAAGATCAGCCCCCAAACTATGGCTACACCTTC.

The J gene is TRBJ1-4, the V gene TRBV5-6, with TRBD1 as a possible D gene (6 bases). Trimming removed 3 bases from V and 5 bases from J, with 14 bases in between. Germline-derived CDR1 and CDR2 are SGHDT and YYEEEE. The CDR3 spans 15 residues. CDR3 coding DNA: TGTGCCAGCAGCTCCGGGACACGGGAGAATGAAAAACTGTTTTTT. The encoded protein is CASSSGTRENEKLFF.